Following are 30 T cell receptor beta chains from one sample sequenced in a study of T cell repertoires in ileal Crohn's disease. Data came from immunoSEQ multiplex PCR; TCRdb stores just in-frame clones and leaves some out. The sample records tens of thousands of clones, about 81% being singletons. Sequencing used ileal tissue. The source of these receptors is an adult with Crohn's disease.

The chain has TRBV19 and TRBJ2-7, with D maybe TRBD1 (6 bases). Germline CDR1 is LNHDA and CDR2 is SQIVND (reference sequence). This CDR3 is built from 15 residues. Trimming cost V 3 bases and J 0 bases, with 12 bases left between them. The CDR3 DNA sequence: TGTGCCAGTAGTATCAAGGGGGTGCCCTCCTACGAGCAGTACTTC. Translated, it gives CASSIKGVPSYEQYF.

This clone was observed a single time. The chain uses TRBV6-6 and TRBJ2-5, with a possible D match to TRBD2 (5 bases). Germline lookup yields CDR1 MNHNY and CDR2 SVGAGI (reference sequence). The CDR3 covers 12 residues. V lost 6 bases and J lost 14, with 19 bases in between. CDR3 residues: CASRRSTDLLYF. In nucleotides, the CDR3 is TGTGCCAGCAGGCGTTCTACGGACTTACTTTACTTC.

This clone was detected only a few times. J is TRBJ2-7 and V is TRBV7-2; D perhaps matches TRBD2 (5 bases). Germline CDR1 reads SGHTA; CDR2 reads FQGNSA. Trimming cost V 5 bases and J 3 bases, with 5 bases left between them. This CDR3 is 11 amino acids long. The chain's CDR3 is CASSRGYEQYF. CDR3 DNA sequence: TGTGCCAGCAGCCGGGGCTACGAGCAGTACTTC.

The chain couples TRBV19 to TRBJ2-6, with a tentative D call TRBD1 (5 bases). Germline V lookup: CDR1 LNHDA, CDR2 SQIVND (reference sequence). This CDR3 is built from 18 residues. The V end lost 6 bases, the J end lost 0 bases, and 18 bases lay between the germline ends. CDR3 amino acids: CASSPHSGQISGANVLTF. The CDR3 bases are TGTGCCAGTAGCCCACATTCAGGGCAGATCTCTGGGGCCAACGTCCTGACTTTC.

The V and J genes are TRBV15 and TRBJ1-2; D ambiguous. The germline gives CDR1 LNHNV, CDR2 YYDKDF (reference sequence). The CDR3 runs 15 residues. Between the trimmed V and J ends, which lost 1 base and 7 bases, there was a span of 16 bases. The CDR3 spells CATSRAGSLVAGYTF. The CDR3, as DNA: TGTGCCACCAGCAGAGCGGGGTCTTTAGTGGCTGGCTACACCTTC. The variable domain in full, completed from reference TRBV15 and TRBJ1-2, reads DAMVIQNPRYQVTQFGKPVTLSCSQTLNHNVMYWYQQKSSQAPKLLFHYYDKDFNNEADTPDNFQSRRPNTSFCFLDIRSPGLGDTAMYLCATSRAGSLVAGYTFGSGTRLTVV.

This chain joins TRBV6-5 and TRBJ2-1, with D possibly matching TRBD1 (6 bases). CDR1 is MNHEY and CDR2 is SVGAGI in the germline V gene. The CDR3 is made up of 15 amino acids. V lost 6 bases to trimming and J lost 4 bases, with 16 bases between them. CDR3 in amino acids: CASSTGTRIYNEQFF. CDR3 sequence (DNA): TGTGCCAGCAGCACCGGGACACGGATTTACAATGAGCAGTTCTTC.

The chain employs TRBV6-1 and TRBJ2-2, with D maybe TRBD1 (6 bases). Germline V gene sequence: CDR1 MNHNS, CDR2 SASEGT. The CDR3 extends over 15 amino acids. V was shortened by 6 bases and J by 1 base, with 12 bases between the two germline ends. CDR3 in amino acids: CASRGGQRNTGELFF. The CDR3 coding sequence is TGTGCCAGCAGGGGCGGACAGAGGAACACCGGGGAGCTGTTTTTT.

The chain has TRBV10-3 and TRBJ1-2, with D possibly TRBD1 on 5 matching bases. The CDR3 is 13 amino acids. The V gene's germline CDR1 is ENHRY and CDR2 SYGVKD. V was cut by 11 bases and J by 7 bases, with 20 bases left in between. CDR3 in amino acids: CASNPGGIGGYTF. As DNA, the CDR3 is TGTGCCTCCAACCCGGGGGGGATAGGTGGCTACACCTTC.

This chain joins TRBV6-5 and TRBJ1-5, with 8 bases identical to TRBD1. Trimming at V came to 8 bases and at J to 4 bases, leaving 10 bases not matched to a gene. The germline V gene has CDR1 MNHEY and CDR2 SVGAGI. CDR3 length: 15 amino acids. The CDR3 protein is CASRGRTGGNQPQHF. The DNA for the CDR3 is TGTGCCAGCCGGGGTCGTACAGGGGGTAATCAGCCCCAGCATTTT.

This chain joins TRBV4-2 and TRBJ1-2; 9 nucleotides align to TRBD1. Germline V gene sequence: CDR1 LGHNA, CDR2 YNFKEQ. V was clipped by 4 bases and J by 5 bases; unmatched bases: 17. The CDR3 is 18 residues long. The CDR3 sequence: CASSPSPDPGQGRYGYTF. Here the CDR3 DNA reads TGTGCCAGCAGCCCCTCGCCCGATCCGGGACAGGGACGTTATGGCTACACCTTC.

The rearrangement joins TRBV5-4 to TRBJ2-1, with D possibly matching TRBD2 (7 bases). Between the trimmed V and J ends, which lost 2 bases and 7 bases, there was a span of 16 bases. Germline V gene lookup returns CDR1 SGHNT and CDR2 YYREEE (reference sequence). This CDR3 spans 15 amino acids. The CDR3 reads CASSLPGGRRNEQFF. As DNA, the CDR3 is TGTGCCAGCAGCTTACCCGGGGGGCGGAGGAATGAGCAGTTCTTC. Looking up the rest from reference TRBV5-4 and TRBJ2-1 gives the full variable domain: ETGVTQSPTHLIKTRGQQVTLRCSSQSGHNTVSWYQQALGQGPQFIFQYYREEENGRGNFPPRFSGLQFPNYSSELNVNALELDDSALYLCASSLPGGRRNEQFFGPGTRLTVL.

In its sample, this clone was seen once. The chain recombines TRBV5-5 with TRBJ2-3; weak D call: TRBD1 (5 bases). The CDR3 is 15 residues long. V was cut by 0 bases and J by 8 bases, with 16 bases left in between. Germline loops: CDR1 SGHKS, CDR2 YYEKEE (reference sequence). This chain's CDR3 is CASSLDGQGRPTQYF. The CDR3 coding sequence is TGTGCCAGCAGCTTGGATGGGCAGGGTCGTCCTACGCAGTATTTT.

The chain uses TRBV7-9 and TRBJ2-2; D is perhaps TRBD1 (6 bases). Trimming shortened V by 2 bases and J by 4 bases, and 11 bases separated the two germline ends. CDR1 is SEHNR, CDR2 FQNEAQ, per germline (reference sequence). The CDR3 totals 15 residues. The CDR3 DNA reads as TGTGCCAGCAGCTTAAACAGGGCGGGCACCGGGGAGCTGTTTTTT. Translating gives CASSLNRAGTGELFF.

The rearrangement joins TRBV7-2 to TRBJ1-2; D uncertain. The V end was cut by 1 base, the J end by 2 bases, with 11 bases between. Germline assignment: CDR1 SGHTA and CDR2 FQGNSA. The CDR3 length is 15 residues. The CDR3 coding sequence is TGTGCCAGCAGCTTAGATCCAGGCGGGAACTATGGCTACACCTTC. As protein: CASSLDPGGNYGYTF.

The rearrangement uses TRBV19 and TRBJ2-3; D possibly corresponds to TRBD1 (6 bases). The CDR3 extends over 14 amino acids. CDR1 is LNHDA, CDR2 SQIVND, per germline (reference sequence). Trimming removed 5 bases from V and 3 bases from J, with 12 bases in between. Here the CDR3 reads CASSPLQGTDTQYF. CDR3 in DNA: TGTGCCAGTAGTCCGTTACAGGGTACAGATACGCAGTATTTT.

V gene TRBV4-1 combines with J gene TRBJ2-7, with 11 bases that match TRBD2. Germline CDR1 reads MGHRA; CDR2 reads YSYEKL. The ends lost 4 bases at V and 3 bases at J; junction bases unmatched: 5. The length of the CDR3 is 15 residues. The CDR3 reads CASSLTSGVGYEQYF. CDR3 sequence (DNA): TGCGCCAGCAGCCTGACTAGCGGGGTAGGCTACGAGCAGTACTTC.

In its sample, this clone was seen a few times. The chain has TRBV28 and TRBJ2-7; 7 positions agree with TRBD1. The germline CDR1 and CDR2 sequences are MDHEN and SYDVKM. This CDR3 is built from 13 residues. Germline trimming cut 8 bases from V and 0 bases from J; bases unmatched to any gene: 4. CDR3 nucleotides: TGTGCCAGCGAGGGGGCCGGCTCCTACGAGCAGTACTTC. Amino acids: CASEGAGSYEQYF.

The gene calls are TRBV5-1 and TRBJ2-5; D possibly corresponds to TRBD1 (5 bases). This CDR3 spans 16 amino acids. Trimming took 0 bases from V and 5 from J, leaving 17 bases between them. CDR1 SGHRS and CDR2 YFSETQ come from the germline V gene. The CDR3 sequence is CASSLDAQGPTETQYF. As DNA, the CDR3 is TGCGCCAGCAGCTTGGATGCCCAGGGCCCGACGGAGACCCAGTACTTC.

The J gene is TRBJ2-1, the V gene TRBV29-1; TRBD2 agrees at 7 bases. V was pared by 3 bases and J by 7 bases, with 9 bases of the junction left unmatched. CDR1 SQVTM and CDR2 ANQGSEA come from the germline V gene. CDR3 length equals 14 residues. The CDR3 DNA is TGCAGCGTTGATTCCCAGGGAGGGGTGAATGAGCAGTTCTTC. This codes for CSVDSQGGVNEQFF.

The chain couples TRBV5-1 to TRBJ2-1, with D possibly being TRBD1 (5 bases). V gave up 4 bases and J gave up 9 bases, with 8 bases separating them. The CDR3 consists of 11 residues. Looked up from germline, CDR1 is SGHRS and CDR2 is YFSETQ. CDR3 in amino acids: CASSGQGEQFF. The CDR3 bases are TGCGCCAGCAGCGGCCAGGGTGAGCAGTTCTTC.

The chain employs TRBV5-1 and TRBJ1-1; TRBD1 agrees at 7 bases. The length of the CDR3 is 14 residues. The J segment lost 1 base and the V segment lost 6 bases, leaving 6 bases of the junction unmatched. Germline CDR1 and CDR2: SGHRS and YFSETQ. For the CDR3, the DNA is TGCGCCAGCACCGTAGACAGGGCGAACACTGAAGCTTTCTTT. It codes for CASTVDRANTEAFF. Full variable domain (missing parts from reference TRBV5-1 and TRBJ1-1): KAGVTQTPRYLIKTRGQQVTLSCSPISGHRSVSWYQQTPGQGLQFLFEYFSETQRNKGNFPGRFSGRQFSNSRSEMNVSTLELGDSALYLCASTVDRANTEAFFGQGTRLTVV.

This clone ranks as medium-sized. The chain carries TRBV10-2 and TRBJ1-3; no definite D call. The CDR3 sequence is 14 residues long. The ends were cut back, 2 bases at V and 0 bases at J, with 5 bases in the middle. CDR1 and CDR2 (germline): WSHSY, SAAADI. CDR3 sequence (DNA): TGCGCCAGCAGTGAGGGCACCTCTGGAAACACCATATATTTT. Encoded protein: CASSEGTSGNTIYF.

This clone appeared a single time. The V call is TRBV6-1, the J call TRBJ2-5, with 7 bases matching TRBD1. Trimming took 6 bases from V and 5 from J; bases not matched to a gene: 9. CDR3 length: 14 amino acids. The germline V gene has CDR1 MNHNS and CDR2 SASEGT. CDR3 region: CASRTRQGGETQYF. DNA for the CDR3: TGTGCCAGCAGAACACGACAGGGCGGTGAGACCCAGTACTTC.

This chain links TRBV5-6 with TRBJ2-7; no reliable D call. The CDR3 spans 13 residues. The V gene lost 4 bases and the J gene lost 7 bases, with 15 bases spanning the gap. CDR1 and CDR2 from the germline V gene are SGHDT and YYEEEE. The CDR3 is CASSQELLSEQYF. As DNA, the CDR3 is TGTGCCAGCAGCCAAGAGTTATTGAGTGAGCAGTACTTC.

The chain employs TRBV2 and TRBJ1-4; D may be TRBD1 (6 bases). CDR3 size: 16 residues. From germline, CDR1 is SNHLY and CDR2 FYNNEI. Trimming took 6 bases from V and 0 from J, leaving 14 bases between them. The CDR3 region is CASRGEQGATNEKLFF. CDR3 bases: TGTGCCAGCAGGGGTGAACAGGGTGCAACTAATGAAAAACTGTTTTTT.

This clone was counted a single time. The V gene is TRBV4-3, the J gene TRBJ1-1; weak D call: TRBD1 (5 bases). The V and J ends lost 0 bases and 4 bases respectively, with 12 bases between them. Germline CDR1 and CDR2: LGHNA and YSLEER. This CDR3 has 15 residues. The CDR3 is CASSQEWGRGTEAFF. CDR3 DNA: TGCGCCAGCAGCCAAGAATGGGGAAGGGGCACTGAAGCTTTCTTT.

The chain joins TRBV5-3 to TRBJ2-7, with 10 bases lining up with TRBD1. TRBV5-3 is an ORF for which the function is uncertain. The CDR3 spans 15 residues. J lost 6 bases, V lost 4 bases, and 10 bases had no gene match. The CDR3 region has the DNA TGTGCCAGAAGCGGGGACAGGGACAGGGGCCTCGAGCAGTACTTC. This sequence encodes CARSGDRDRGLEQYF.

This clone has just a few counts. This sequence joins TRBV27 and TRBJ2-7, with D tentatively TRBD1 (5 bases). The CDR3 has 15 amino acids. Trimming stripped 4 bases from V and 0 bases from J, with 13 bases between. Per the germline V gene, CDR1 is MNHEY and CDR2 is SMNVEV (reference sequence). CDR3 sequence: CASSYGAVSSYEQYF. The CDR3 DNA follows: TGTGCCAGCAGTTATGGGGCGGTTAGCTCCTACGAGCAGTACTTC.

This clone was seen a few times. The genes are TRBV5-1 and TRBJ1-1; 7 nucleotides align to TRBD1. Germline V gene data show CDR1 as SGHRS and CDR2 as YFSETQ. The J segment lost 4 bases and the V segment lost 2 bases, leaving 2 bases of the junction unmatched. This CDR3 contains 13 residues. DNA of the CDR3: TGCGCCAGCAGCTTCAACAGGGGCACTGAAGCTTTCTTT. This gives the protein CASSFNRGTEAFF.

This sequence joins TRBV5-6 and TRBJ2-1; 10 bases fit TRBD1. The CDR3 is 16 residues long. CDR1 and CDR2 (germline): SGHDT, YYEEEE. V lost 0 bases and J lost 9; bases outside the gene matches: 9. CDR3 amino acids: CASSLAGTGEVAEQFF. CDR3 DNA: TGTGCCAGCAGCTTGGCGGGGACAGGGGAGGTCGCTGAGCAGTTCTTC. The full variable domain, its missing parts supplied by reference TRBV5-6 and TRBJ2-1, is DAGVTQSPTHLIKTRGQQVTLRCSPKSGHDTVSWYQQALGQGPQFIFQYYEEEERQRGNFPDRFSGHQFPNYSSELNVNALLLGDSALYLCASSLAGTGEVAEQFFGPGTRLTVL.